This T cell receptor beta chain originates from a study of cytomegalovirus exposure and HLA in healthy donors. The study, taken as a whole, reports: Three chains tied to CMV proved CMV antigen-specific in vitro. Reports showed the classifier diagnosing cytomegalovirus status with high specificity and sensitivity. In the 120 validation repertoires, a later analysis found that first-cohort TCR clusters tended to co-occur.

Concerning this clone: No antigen is known for it.

Libraries were prepared by immunoSEQ multiplex PCR; TCRdb keeps only in-frame clonotypes and omits some of them. This sample has 150,000 to 200,000 clones, with about four fifths found just once. Germline values: CDR1 LGHNA, CDR2 YNFKEQ. The CDR3 is 15 residues long. V lost 0 bases, J lost 4 bases, and 1 base stayed unmatched. This sequence originates from a man in his late teens or twenties in good health and CMV-seropositive. The rearrangement joins TRBV4-2 to TRBJ1-4, with 8 bases identical to TRBD1. Sequencing input: PBMCs. The CDR3 protein is CASSQDGTGNEKLFF. CDR3 nucleotides: TGTGCCAGCAGCCAAGACGGGACAGGTAATGAAAAACTGTTTTTT.